This TCR beta chain was retrieved from a study of blood T cells in healthy people across ages. The V and J ends lost 0 bases and 3 bases respectively, with 12 bases between them. Germline CDR1 and CDR2: DFQATT and SNEGSKA (reference sequence). The length of the CDR3 is 14 residues. It was with a sample-barcoded 5' primer and a J-beta primer mix that a second PCR of roughly 7 to 12 cycles was run. TCRdb itself ran the 5' RACE reads through MiXCR, one entry per CDR3 protein. The sample comprises roughly 1,300,000 distinct CDR3 sequences, around 59% of which are singletons, and under 8.5% rests with the top ten.

The source of this sequence is a man younger than 30 in good health. The specimen was blood. The chain is built from TRBV20-1 and TRBJ2-7; D unresolved. Here the CDR3 reads CSARDRSFYYEQYF. The CDR3 DNA reads TGCAGTGCTAGAGATCGGTCATTCTACTACGAGCAGTACTTC.